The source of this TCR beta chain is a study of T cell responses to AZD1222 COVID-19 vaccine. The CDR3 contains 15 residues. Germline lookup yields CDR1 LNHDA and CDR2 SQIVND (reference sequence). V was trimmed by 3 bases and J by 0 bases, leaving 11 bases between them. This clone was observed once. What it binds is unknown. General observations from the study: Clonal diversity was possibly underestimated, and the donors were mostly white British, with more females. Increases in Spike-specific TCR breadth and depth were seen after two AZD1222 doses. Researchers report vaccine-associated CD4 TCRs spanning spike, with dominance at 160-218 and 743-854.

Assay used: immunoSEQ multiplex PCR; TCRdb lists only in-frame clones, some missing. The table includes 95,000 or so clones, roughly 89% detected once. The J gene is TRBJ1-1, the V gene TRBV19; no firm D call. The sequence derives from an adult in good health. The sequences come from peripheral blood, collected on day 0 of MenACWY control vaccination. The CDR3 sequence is CASSMRTEMNTEAFF. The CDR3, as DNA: TGTGCCAGTAGTATGAGGACGGAAATGAACACTGAAGCTTTCTTT.